This T cell receptor (beta chain) was documented in a study of blood T cell repertoires in COVID-19. Study-level background: Collection of acute and convalescent COVID-19 samples took place in the United States, Italy and Spain. The analysed material was cDNA or gDNA that came from T cells, B-cell-depleted T cells, or PBMCs.

Germline CDR1 MNHEY, CDR2 SVGAGI. The CDR3 has 14 residues. V lost 3 bases and J 6 bases, leaving 14 bases between the germline ends. In the original analysis: By means of reference gene primer amplification, nucleated cell counts were estimated. Sequencing used immunoSEQ multiplex PCR; TCRdb keeps in-frame clones, though not all of them. That table gives V, J and clone size, and the DNA gave D and trimming. This sample carries 360,000 or so clones, about 88% of them seen once, and the ten largest clones take 2.5% to 3%. V usage is TRBV6-5 and J usage is TRBJ1-1; D may be TRBD1 (5 bases). This receptor was obtained from a woman aged 30 to 39 who had recovered from COVID-19. Material: PBMCs or T cells enriched from blood (not recorded which). DNA of the CDR3: TGTGCCAGCAGTTATCAGGGTATTGCTGCTGAAGCTTTCTTT. Its translation is CASSYQGIAAEAFF.